This entry lists 8 T cell receptor beta chains sequenced from one sample in a study of T cells in Graves' hyperthyroidism and ophthalmopathy. Template material for amplifying TCR beta CDR3 regions consisted of RNA transcripts. The HTBI set primed first-round TCR CDR3 RT-PCR. TCRdb re-called the multiplex PCR reads through MiXCR, storing one row per CDR3 protein. The sample consists of about 620,000 distinct CDR3 sequences, 16% of them appearing once. The material sequenced was blood. These receptors all come from a woman in her 30s with Graves' hyperthyroidism.

In this sample, this clonotype turned up many times. The genes are TRBV2 and TRBJ2-3, with 7 bases that match TRBD1. V gave up 0 bases and J gave up 1 base; unmatched junction bases: 4. The CDR3 totals 16 residues. Germline loops: CDR1 SNHLY, CDR2 FYNNEI. The CDR3 nucleotides read TGTGCCAGCAGTGAAGCAGGGACAGTAGGCACAGATACGCAGTATTTT. It specifies CASSEAGTVGTDTQYF. Drawing the rest from reference TRBV2 and TRBJ2-3, the complete variable domain is EPEVTQTPSHQVTQMGQEVILRCVPISNHLYFYWYRQILGQKVEFLVSFYNNEISEKSEIFDDQFSVERPDGSNFTLKIRSTKLEDSAMYFCASSEAGTVGTDTQYFGPGTRLTVL.

This clonotype occurred a few times. The V and J genes are TRBV12-3 or TRBV12-4 and TRBJ1-2; TRBD1 might be the D (5 bases). This CDR3 has 14 residues. The CDR3 sequence: CASMGWRGSYGYTF. CDR3 bases: TGTGCGTCTATGGGCTGGCGGGGCAGCTATGGCTACACCTTC.

This clonotype occurred many times. The chain employs TRBV28 and TRBJ1-5, with a possible D match to TRBD1 (5 bases). Germline-derived CDR1 and CDR2 are MDHEN and SYDVKM. With 5 bases removed from V and 4 bases from J, the gap between germline ends came to 15 bases. This CDR3 is 15 amino acids long. CDR3: CASSGRDWGNQPQHF. CDR3 nucleotides: TGTGCCAGCAGTGGGAGAGACTGGGGGAATCAGCCCCAGCATTTT.

A word on this clonotype: This may stem from a read error, because a much larger clone lies one nucleotide away. The chain has TRBV20-1 and TRBJ2-1, with D unresolved. Per germline, CDR1 DFQATT and CDR2 SNEGSKA (reference sequence). This CDR3 has 10 amino acids. Trimming took 5 bases from V and 5 from J, leaving 4 bases between them. As DNA, the CDR3 is TGCAGTGCTGTCGACAATGAGCAGTTCTTC. Protein product: CSAVDNEQFF.

V and J are TRBV6-2 or TRBV6-3 and TRBJ2-1; TRBD1 agrees at 7 bases. CDR3 length: 12 amino acids. The trim removed 7 bases at V and 8 bases at J, leaving 5 bases unmatched. CDR1 is MNHEY and CDR2 is SVGEGT in the germline V gene. The CDR3 protein is CASNFRGYEQFF. For the CDR3, the DNA is TGTGCCAGCAACTTCAGGGGGTATGAGCAGTTCTTC.

V usage is TRBV3-1 and J usage is TRBJ2-1, with D possibly TRBD1 on 6 matching bases. This CDR3 is 16 amino acids long. The V and J ends lost 1 base and 14 bases respectively, with 24 bases between them. Germline lookup yields CDR1 LGHDT and CDR2 YNNKEL (reference sequence). CDR3 protein: CASSQGLGRGHKGEFF. CDR3 nucleotide sequence: TGTGCCAGCAGCCAAGGACTGGGCAGGGGACACAAGGGGGAGTTCTTC.

This clonotype was counted ten times or more. The chain recombines TRBV6-5 with TRBJ2-3; 8 bases map to TRBD1. CDR3 length equals 17 residues. Germline-derived CDR1 and CDR2 are MNHEY and SVGAGI. Trimming removed 2 bases from V and 2 bases from J; junction bases left unmatched: 9. CDR3 DNA sequence: TGTGCCAGCAGTTACGCCCCCCACAGGGGGGACACAGATACGCAGTATTTT. This sequence encodes CASSYAPHRGDTDTQYF.

At least ten counts were recorded for this clonotype. V usage is TRBV2 and J usage is TRBJ2-1; 8 bases align to TRBD2. The CDR3 runs to 14 residues. V lost 6 bases to trimming and J lost 1 base; unmatched junction nucleotides: 2. Germline loops: CDR1 SNHLY, CDR2 FYNNEI. CDR3 coding DNA: TGTGCCAGCAGAGGACTAGCATCCTACAATGAGCAGTTCTTC. This sequence encodes CASRGLASYNEQFF.